This TCR beta chain was captured by sequencing in a study of OX40 agonist ivuxolimab in advanced cancers. For the study at large: Ivuxolimab was delivered to patients intravenously every 2 weeks at doses spanning 0.01 to 10 mg/kg. The study reported partial responses in three patients: one hepatocellular carcinoma, two cutaneous melanoma. Study results and limitations: More expanded clones were seen, on average, in CD8+ T cells than in CD4+. Some nonresponders likewise displayed low normalized T-cell clonal expansion.

Trimming removed 0 bases from V and 9 bases from J; junction bases left unmatched: 9. Germline V gives CDR1 MNHEY, CDR2 SVGAGI. The CDR3 is 16 amino acids. Measured with immunoSEQ multiplex PCR; TCRdb has only the in-frame clones, and not every one. The sample records 90,000 to 120,000 clones, approximately 90% being singletons. As to this clone: The antigen is undetermined.

This chain uses TRBV6-5 with TRBJ2-2; the match to TRBD2 covers 8 bases. This clonotype originated in an adult with an advanced solid tumor such as melanoma, head and neck, liver or kidney cancer. The source material was CD4+ or CD8+ T cells sorted from blood, sampled in a trial of the OX40 agonist ivuxolimab. CDR3 residues: CASSYSSSGPPRELFF. The CDR3 nucleotides read TGTGCCAGCAGTTACTCTTCTAGCGGGCCCCCCAGGGAGCTGTTTTTT.